What follows are 29 T cell receptor beta chains derived from one specimen sequenced in a study of T-cell reconstitution after alpha-beta-depleted transplantation in children. The TCRbeta library was prepared with unique molecular identifiers. TCRdb used MiXCR to reprocess the PCR reads, holding one entry per CDR3 protein. The table lists 190,000 or so distinct CDR3 sequences, approximately 7% of them singletons. The sequencing used PBMCs from the stem cell graft donor, collected from the stem cell graft. Every receptor here comes from a human donor who donated a stem cell graft to a child with Wiskott-Aldrich syndrome.

The chain carries TRBV6-1 and TRBJ2-1, with D possibly being TRBD1 or TRBD2 (6 bases each). The CDR3 consists of 15 residues. V lost 2 bases and J lost 8, with 16 bases in between. Germline lookup yields CDR1 MNHNS and CDR2 SASEGT. The CDR3 spells CASSENVWGADEQFF. The CDR3 nucleotides read TGTGCCAGCAGTGAAAACGTATGGGGGGCAGATGAGCAGTTCTTC.

This chain joins TRBV2 and TRBJ1-4; a possible D gene is TRBD1 (5 bases). Trimming removed 5 bases from V and 8 bases from J, with 15 bases in between. Germline V gene lookup returns CDR1 SNHLY and CDR2 FYNNEI. CDR3 length: 14 amino acids. The CDR3 spells CASSNSAGKEKLFF. The DNA for the CDR3 is TGTGCCAGCAGTAACAGCGCAGGGAAAGAAAAACTGTTTTTT.

This clonotype was detected ten times or more. The genes are TRBV7-9 and TRBJ2-3, with 9 bases lining up with TRBD2. Trimming at V came to 5 bases and at J to 4 bases, leaving 4 bases not matched to a gene. Germline V gene lookup returns CDR1 SEHNR and CDR2 FQNEAQ (reference sequence). CDR3 length: 14 amino acids. The DNA of the CDR3 is TGTGCCAGCAGCGGGGGACTAGCTCCAGATACGCAGTATTTT. Translated: CASSGGLAPDTQYF.

This clonotype has at least ten counts. The V gene is TRBV6-2 or TRBV6-3, the J gene TRBJ2-2; weak D call: TRBD1 (6 bases). Germline V gives CDR1 MNHEY, CDR2 SVGEGT. CDR3 length equals 15 residues. V lost 5 bases to trimming and J lost 5 bases, with 15 bases between them. CDR3 sequence reads: CASSPQGVVTGELFF. The CDR3 region has the DNA TGTGCCAGCAGTCCACAGGGAGTGGTAACCGGGGAGCTGTTTTTT.

This clonotype was recorded at least ten times. This chain links TRBV20-1 with TRBJ1-2; the match to TRBD1 covers 7 bases. This CDR3 spans 14 amino acids. CDR1 is DFQATT, CDR2 SNEGSKA, per germline (reference sequence). The trim removed 0 bases at V and 4 bases at J, leaving 5 bases unmatched. The CDR3 DNA reads TGCAGTGCTAGAGATCCAAACAGGGGCTATGGCTACACCTTC. It translates to CSARDPNRGYGYTF.

This clonotype was seen a handful of times. The chain is built from TRBV24-1 and TRBJ2-2; 8 bases fit TRBD1. V trimming: 10 bases; J trimming: 4 bases; junction bases outside the gene matches: 7. In germline, CDR1 is KGHDR, CDR2 SFDVKD. The CDR3 length is 14 residues. DNA of the CDR3: TGTGCCACGGGGCGACAGGGGATCACCGGGGAGCTGTTTTTT. Encoded protein: CATGRQGITGELFF.

This clonotype was picked up many times. The chain uses TRBV29-1 and TRBJ2-7, with D tentatively TRBD2 (5 bases). V was shortened by 4 bases and J by 2 bases, with 9 bases between the two germline ends. Germline values: CDR1 SQVTM, CDR2 ANQGSEA. The CDR3 sequence is 12 residues long. The CDR3 loop reads CSVGEGTYEQYF. For the CDR3, the DNA is TGCAGCGTTGGTGAGGGAACCTACGAGCAGTACTTC.

This clonotype was found a few times. The rearrangement links TRBV3-1 to TRBJ2-4; TRBD1 is a possible D gene (5 bases). The CDR3 loop spans 16 amino acids. Trimming shortened V by 8 bases and J by 0 bases, and 17 bases separated the two germline ends. CDR1 is LGHDT, CDR2 YNNKEL, per germline (reference sequence). Written as DNA, the CDR3 is TGTGCCAGCCTTATTGACAGTTGCCTAGCCAAAAACATTCAGTACTTC. The encoded protein is CASLIDSCLAKNIQYF.

V gene TRBV6-2 or TRBV6-3 combines with J gene TRBJ2-1; 7 bases match TRBD2. This CDR3 has 17 residues. V lost 2 bases, J lost 5 bases, and 12 bases stayed unmatched. CDR1 and CDR2 (germline): MNHEY, SVGEGT. The CDR3 nucleotides read TGTGCCAGCAGTTACCGGGGAACCGGGAGGTCTGACAATGAGCAGTTCTTC. Translated: CASSYRGTGRSDNEQFF.

This clonotype was picked up many times. The chain uses TRBV30 and TRBJ1-1, with 7 nucleotides matching TRBD1. The CDR3 has 14 residues. CDR1 GTSNPN and CDR2 SVGIG come from the germline V gene (reference sequence). V lost 4 bases to trimming and J lost 1 base; unmatched junction nucleotides: 6. The CDR3 DNA reads TGTGCCTGGAAATGGACAGGCCGGAACACTGAAGCTTTCTTT. The encoded protein is CAWKWTGRNTEAFF.

Many counts were recorded for this clonotype. This chain links TRBV20-1 with TRBJ1-1, with D maybe TRBD1 (5 bases). The V gene lost 4 bases and the J gene lost 4 bases, with 13 bases spanning the gap. CDR3 size: 13 residues. Germline-derived CDR1 and CDR2 are DFQATT and SNEGSKA (reference sequence). As DNA, the CDR3 is TGCAGTGCTAAACAGACAGTGGCCACTGAAGCTTTCTTT. Its translation is CSAKQTVATEAFF.

There are many counts of this clonotype. The chain joins TRBV10-1 to TRBJ2-7; D gene ambiguous. Between the trimmed V and J ends, which lost 8 bases and 1 base, there was a span of 9 bases. This CDR3 comprises 12 residues. Germline V gives CDR1 WNHNN, CDR2 SYGVQD (reference sequence). The chain's CDR3 is CASSHSSYEQYF. The DNA for the CDR3 is TGCGCCAGCTCCCACAGTTCCTACGAGCAGTACTTC.

This clonotype was seen ten or more times. V gene TRBV12-3 or TRBV12-4 combines with J gene TRBJ2-1, with D unclear. The CDR3 has 16 residues. V lost 6 bases and J 0 bases, leaving 15 bases between the germline ends. CDR3: CASSPTGLSSYNEQFF. The CDR3 coding sequence is TGTGCCAGCAGCCCTACCGGATTAAGCTCCTACAATGAGCAGTTCTTC.

This clonotype was recorded at least ten times. The chain links TRBV29-1 to TRBJ2-3; D is unresolved. Trimming stripped 0 bases from V and 0 bases from J, with 1 base between. Germline lookup yields CDR1 SQVTM and CDR2 ANQGSEA. The length of the CDR3 is 12 residues. The chain's CDR3 is CSVEESTDTQYF. DNA of the CDR3: TGCAGCGTTGAAGAAAGCACAGATACGCAGTATTTT.

For this clonotype: A read error may be the cause here, since a much bigger clone is one base away. The V and J genes are TRBV6-1 and TRBJ2-2, with no clear D. Germline V gene sequence: CDR1 MNHNS, CDR2 SASEGT. CDR3 length: 12 amino acids. The germline V and J ends were trimmed by 7 bases and 3 bases, with 6 bases remaining between them. In DNA, the CDR3 is TGTGCCAGCAATCGATACACCGGGGAGCTGTTTTTT. Protein product: CASNRYTGELFF.

This clonotype was observed at least ten times. The rearrangement links TRBV29-1 to TRBJ2-5; no definite D call. CDR1 is SQVTM and CDR2 is ANQGSEA in the germline V gene. Trimming cost V 5 bases and J 5 bases, with 15 bases left between them. This CDR3 region has 13 residues. The CDR3 sequence is CSVTTMFRETQYF. In DNA, the CDR3 is TGCAGCGTTACTACAATGTTCCGGGAGACCCAGTACTTC.

This clonotype was picked up many times. This chain connects TRBV20-1 to TRBJ2-5; 7 bases fit TRBD2. Germline-derived CDR1 and CDR2 are DFQATT and SNEGSKA (reference sequence). V was pared by 5 bases and J by 2 bases, with 5 bases of the junction left unmatched. CDR3 size: 13 residues. In nucleotides, the CDR3 is TGCAGTGCTCCAATGGGGGGGCAAGAGACCCAGTACTTC. Residues: CSAPMGGQETQYF.

This clonotype was detected many times. The chain recombines TRBV12-3 or TRBV12-4 with TRBJ2-7; the D is unclear. The CDR3 sequence is 13 residues long. Between the trimmed V and J ends, which lost 4 bases and 0 bases, there was a span of 7 bases. The chain's CDR3 is CASSWGDSYEQYF. The CDR3 nucleotides read TGTGCCAGCAGTTGGGGTGACTCCTACGAGCAGTACTTC.

This clonotype was picked up a small number of times. The chain joins TRBV7-9 to TRBJ1-5; D not certain. The germline V gene encodes CDR1 SEHNR and CDR2 FQNEAQ (reference sequence). CDR3 size: 13 residues. V was pared by 5 bases and J by 4 bases, with 9 bases between. CDR3 bases: TGTGCCAGCAGCGCGAGTCAAAATCAGCCCCAGCATTTT. It encodes CASSASQNQPQHF.

This clonotype was counted only a few times. This rearrangement joins TRBV12-3 or TRBV12-4 to TRBJ2-2, with a possible D match to TRBD2 (6 bases). The V gene lost 4 bases and the J gene lost 5 bases, with 17 bases spanning the gap. The CDR3 totals 16 residues. CDR3 region: CASSSSTGRGTGELFF. The CDR3 nucleotides are TGTGCCAGCAGTTCTTCTACGGGGCGGGGTACCGGGGAGCTGTTTTTT.

This clonotype was seen more than once but under ten times. The chain has TRBV5-1 and TRBJ1-4; 7 bases map to TRBD1. This CDR3 is 14 amino acids long. The V gene's germline CDR1 is SGHRS and CDR2 YFSETQ. V dropped 4 bases and J dropped 6; count of bases not matched to a gene: 6. Here the CDR3 DNA reads TGCGCCAGCAGCCCACAGGGGATAGATGAAAAACTGTTTTTT. It yields the protein CASSPQGIDEKLFF.

In its sample, this clonotype was seen many times. The chain employs TRBV5-5 and TRBJ2-3, with unresolved D. From germline, CDR1 is SGHKS and CDR2 YYEKEE (reference sequence). The CDR3 loop spans 16 amino acids. Trimming took 4 bases from V and 0 from J, leaving 15 bases between them. The CDR3 sequence: CASSRSISDSTDTQYF. The CDR3 bases are TGTGCCAGCAGCCGGTCGATTTCGGACAGCACAGATACGCAGTATTTT.

This clonotype has ten or more counts. The chain recombines TRBV29-1 with TRBJ1-2, with D unresolved. V was shortened by 4 bases and J by 3 bases, with 12 bases between the two germline ends. This CDR3 region has 13 residues. Germline V lookup: CDR1 SQVTM, CDR2 ANQGSEA. The CDR3 DNA follows: TGCAGCGTTGGGGCAGGCATGGACTATGGCTACACCTTC. Translation: CSVGAGMDYGYTF. Filled out from reference TRBV29-1 and TRBJ1-2, the complete variable domain reads SAVISQKPSRDICQRGTSLTIQCQVDSQVTMMFWYRQQPGQSLTLIATANQGSEATYESGFVIDKFPISRPNLTFSTLTVSNMSPEDSSIYLCSVGAGMDYGYTFGSGTRLTVV.

This clonotype occurred many times. The chain is built from TRBV6-1 and TRBJ2-7, with TRBD2 matching over 11 bases. Germline lookup yields CDR1 MNHNS and CDR2 SASEGT. The CDR3 consists of 16 residues. J gave up 0 bases and V 5 bases, and 6 bases lay outside the gene matches. The DNA for the CDR3 is TGTGCCAGCAGTCCGGGACTAGCGGACGGCTCCTACGAGCAGTACTTC. This codes for CASSPGLADGSYEQYF.

This clonotype showed up many times. The V gene is TRBV20-1, the J gene TRBJ2-1; D assignment may be TRBD1 or TRBD2 (8 bases each). This CDR3 comprises 15 residues. Germline CDR1 is DFQATT and CDR2 is SNEGSKA (reference sequence). V lost 6 bases and J lost 6, with 21 bases in between. CDR3 loop: CSAGGGTGLGNEQFF. DNA of the CDR3: TGCAGTGCGGGCGGGGGGACAGGCCTGGGCAATGAGCAGTTCTTC.

This clonotype was observed many times. The chain couples TRBV6-6 to TRBJ1-4; the D gene is possibly TRBD1 (5 bases). Trimming cost V 5 bases and J 6 bases, with 10 bases left between them. The CDR3 runs to 13 residues. Germline loops: CDR1 MNHNY, CDR2 SVGAGI (reference sequence). The CDR3 region has the DNA TGTGCCAGCAGTCCCGGGACGGATGAAAAACTGTTTTTT. Protein: CASSPGTDEKLFF.

This clonotype was seen ten or more times. CDR3 bases: TGCAGCGTTGAAGATGCCAAGGACAGATCGAATGAAAAACTGTTTTTT. Translation gives CSVEDAKDRSNEKLFF. This chain connects TRBV29-1 to TRBJ1-4; weak D call: TRBD1 (6 bases). Trimming left V 0 bases short and J 5 bases short, with 16 bases between. The germline gives CDR1 SQVTM, CDR2 ANQGSEA. This CDR3 has 16 residues. Using reference TRBV29-1 and TRBJ1-4 for the parts outside the CDR3, the full variable domain is SAVISQKPSRDICQRGTSLTIQCQVDSQVTMMFWYRQQPGQSLTLIATANQGSEATYESGFVIDKFPISRPNLTFSTLTVSNMSPEDSSIYLCSVEDAKDRSNEKLFFGSGTQLSVL.

The sample holds many counts of this clonotype. This chain joins TRBV15 and TRBJ2-5; 11 bases are a match to TRBD1. The CDR3 length is 16 residues. In germline, CDR1 is LNHNV, CDR2 YYDKDF (reference sequence). V dropped 3 bases and J dropped 5; count of bases not matched to a gene: 8. The CDR3 DNA reads TGTGCCACCAGCAGTCCCGGGACAGGGGGTTTGGAGACCCAGTACTTC. Amino acid sequence: CATSSPGTGGLETQYF.

This clonotype was found many times. The chain has TRBV10-3 and TRBJ2-5, with a possible D match to TRBD2 (5 bases). This CDR3 is 12 amino acids long. CDR1 and CDR2 from the germline V gene are ENHRY and SYGVKD. The V and J ends lost 7 bases and 4 bases respectively, with 10 bases between them. The CDR3 bases are TGTGCCATCAACGAGGGTTCAGAGACCCAGTACTTC. This translates into CAINEGSETQYF.